This note documents a single T cell receptor beta chain sequence. Germline CDR1 reads SGHNT; CDR2 reads YYREEE (reference sequence). The CDR3 contains 16 residues. With V trimmed by 4 bases and J by 1 base, 9 bases remained unmatched. This record comes from a study of blood T cell repertoires in COVID-19. Study details: Acute-phase and convalescent COVID-19 samples originated in the United States, Italy and Spain. T cells, B-cell-depleted T cells, or PBMCs provided the cDNA or gDNA that served as material.

Clinical history as reported by participants underpinned cohort assignment. Original processing methods: Cell counts per sample came from amplifying reference gene primers. Some clones are missing from TCRdb's copy, which holds only in-frame ones; the method was immunoSEQ multiplex PCR. The DNA gave D and trimming, while V, J and clone size come from that table. The table records 500,000 or so clones, roughly 90% of them present only once. The TCR was taken from a woman aged 18-29 years who had recovered from COVID-19. Sequenced material: PBMCs or T cells enriched from blood (not recorded which). The V gene is TRBV5-4, the J gene TRBJ1-1, with 8 bases identical to TRBD1. For the CDR3, the DNA is TGTGCCAGCAGCAGCGCAGGGGGCGCAGGGAACACTGAAGCTTTCTTT. This sequence encodes CASSSAGGAGNTEAFF.